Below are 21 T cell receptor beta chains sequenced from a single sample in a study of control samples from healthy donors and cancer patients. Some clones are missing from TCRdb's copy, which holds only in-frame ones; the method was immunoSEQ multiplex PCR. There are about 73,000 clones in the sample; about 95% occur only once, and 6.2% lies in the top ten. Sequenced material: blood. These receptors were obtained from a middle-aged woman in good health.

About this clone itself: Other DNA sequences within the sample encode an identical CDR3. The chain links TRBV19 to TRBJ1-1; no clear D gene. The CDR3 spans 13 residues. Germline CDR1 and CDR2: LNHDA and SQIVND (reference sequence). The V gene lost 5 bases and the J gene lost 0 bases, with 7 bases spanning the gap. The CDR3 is CASSPYMNTEAFF. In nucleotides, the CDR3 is TGTGCCAGTAGTCCTTACATGAACACTGAAGCTTTCTTT.

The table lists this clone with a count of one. CDR3 nucleotide sequence: TGTGCCAGCAGTTATAGCAGGACAGGGGGCGCGAACTATAATTCACCCCTCCACTTT. Protein sequence: CASSYSRTGGANYNSPLHF. The chain couples TRBV6-2 or TRBV6-3 to TRBJ1-6, with TRBD1 identical over 11 bases. The junction had 10 bases not matched to a gene; V was cut back by 3 bases and J by 3 bases. CDR3 length equals 19 residues. Per germline, CDR1 MNHEY and CDR2 SVGEGT.

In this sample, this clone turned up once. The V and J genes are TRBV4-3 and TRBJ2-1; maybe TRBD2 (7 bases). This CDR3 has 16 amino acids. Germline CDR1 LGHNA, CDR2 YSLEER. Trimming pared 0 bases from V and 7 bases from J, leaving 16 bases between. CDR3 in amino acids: CASSQDGGGHKNEQFF. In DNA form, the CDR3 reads TGCGCCAGCAGCCAAGATGGCGGGGGCCACAAAAATGAGCAGTTCTTC.

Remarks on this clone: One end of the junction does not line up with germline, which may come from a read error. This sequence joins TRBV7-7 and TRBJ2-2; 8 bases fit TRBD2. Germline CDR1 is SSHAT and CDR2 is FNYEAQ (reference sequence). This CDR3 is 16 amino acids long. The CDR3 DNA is TGTGCTAGCAGCCACGGACTAGCCCGGAACACCGGGGAGCTGTTTTTT. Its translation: CASSHGLARNTGELFF.

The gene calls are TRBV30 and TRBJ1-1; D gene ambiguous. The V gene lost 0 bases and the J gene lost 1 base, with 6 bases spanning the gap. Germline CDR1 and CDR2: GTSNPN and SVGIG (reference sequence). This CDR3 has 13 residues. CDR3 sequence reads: CAWSVKSNTEAFF. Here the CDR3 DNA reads TGTGCCTGGAGTGTAAAATCGAACACTGAAGCTTTCTTT.

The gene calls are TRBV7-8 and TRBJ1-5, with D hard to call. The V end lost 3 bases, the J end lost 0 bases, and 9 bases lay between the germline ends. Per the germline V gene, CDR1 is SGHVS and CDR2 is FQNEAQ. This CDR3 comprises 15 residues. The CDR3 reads CASSLTEYSNQPQHF. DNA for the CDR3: TGTGCCAGCAGCTTGACGGAATATAGCAATCAGCCCCAGCATTTT.

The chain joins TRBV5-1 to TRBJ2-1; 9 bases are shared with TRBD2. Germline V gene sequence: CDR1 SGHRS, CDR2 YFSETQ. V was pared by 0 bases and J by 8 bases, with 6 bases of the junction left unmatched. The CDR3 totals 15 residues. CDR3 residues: CASSLGLAGIYEQFF. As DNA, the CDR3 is TGCGCCAGCAGCTTGGGGCTAGCGGGAATCTATGAGCAGTTCTTC.

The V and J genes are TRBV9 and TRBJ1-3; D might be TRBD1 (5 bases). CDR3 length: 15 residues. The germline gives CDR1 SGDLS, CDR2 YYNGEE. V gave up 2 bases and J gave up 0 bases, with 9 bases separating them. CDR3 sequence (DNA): TGTGCCAGCAGCGTGGGGACGGGCTCTGGAAACACCATATATTTT. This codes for CASSVGTGSGNTIYF.

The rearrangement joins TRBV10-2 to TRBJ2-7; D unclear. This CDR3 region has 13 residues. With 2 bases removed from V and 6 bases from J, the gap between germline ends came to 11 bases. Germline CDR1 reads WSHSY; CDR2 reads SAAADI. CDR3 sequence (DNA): TGCGCCAGCAGTGAGCGGGCGCTGGGCGAGCAGTACTTC. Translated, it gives CASSERALGEQYF.

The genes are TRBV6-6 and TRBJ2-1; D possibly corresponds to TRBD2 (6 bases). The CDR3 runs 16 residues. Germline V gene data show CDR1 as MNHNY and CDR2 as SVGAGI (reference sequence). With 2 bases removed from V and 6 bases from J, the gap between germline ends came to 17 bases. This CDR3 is CASSYLTSLAPNEQFF. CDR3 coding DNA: TGTGCCAGCAGTTACCTAACTAGCCTAGCCCCCAATGAGCAGTTCTTC.

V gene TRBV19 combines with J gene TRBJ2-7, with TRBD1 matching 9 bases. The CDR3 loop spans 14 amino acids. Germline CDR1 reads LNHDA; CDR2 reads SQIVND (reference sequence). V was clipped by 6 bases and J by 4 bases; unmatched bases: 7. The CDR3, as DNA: TGTGCCAGTAGCCTCGGGACAGGGCGGTACGAGCAGTACTTC. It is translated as CASSLGTGRYEQYF.

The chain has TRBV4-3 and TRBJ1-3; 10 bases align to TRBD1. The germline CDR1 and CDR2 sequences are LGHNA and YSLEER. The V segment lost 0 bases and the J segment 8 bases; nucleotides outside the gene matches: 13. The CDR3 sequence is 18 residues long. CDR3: CASSQDSVATGGVYTIYF. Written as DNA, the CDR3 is TGCGCCAGCAGCCAAGATTCTGTCGCGACAGGGGGCGTATACACCATATATTTT.

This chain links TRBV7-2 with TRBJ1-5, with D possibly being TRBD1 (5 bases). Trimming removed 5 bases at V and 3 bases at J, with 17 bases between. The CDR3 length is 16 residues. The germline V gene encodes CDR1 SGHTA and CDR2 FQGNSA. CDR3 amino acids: CASSRGPLRYNQPQHF. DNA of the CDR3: TGTGCCAGCAGCCGGGGACCACTAAGGTACAATCAGCCCCAGCATTTT.

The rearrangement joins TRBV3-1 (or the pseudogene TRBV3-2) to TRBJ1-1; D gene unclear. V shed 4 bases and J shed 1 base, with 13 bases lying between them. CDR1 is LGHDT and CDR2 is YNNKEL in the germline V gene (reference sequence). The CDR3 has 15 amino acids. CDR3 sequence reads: CASSPLGFGNTEAFF. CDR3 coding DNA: TGTGCCAGCAGCCCCTTAGGGTTTGGGAACACTGAAGCTTTCTTT.

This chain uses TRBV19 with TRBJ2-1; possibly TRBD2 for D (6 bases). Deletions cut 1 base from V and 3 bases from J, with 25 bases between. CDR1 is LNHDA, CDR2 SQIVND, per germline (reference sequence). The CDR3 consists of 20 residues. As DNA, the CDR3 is TGTGCCAGTAGTATAGCGGCAGGGTGGGAGGTAGCGGCAAGCTACAATGAGCAGTTCTTC. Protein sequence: CASSIAAGWEVAASYNEQFF.

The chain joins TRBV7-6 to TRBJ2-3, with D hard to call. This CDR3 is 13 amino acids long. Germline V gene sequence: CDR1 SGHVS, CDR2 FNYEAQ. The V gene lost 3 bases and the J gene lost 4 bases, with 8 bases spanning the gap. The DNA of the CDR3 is TGTGCCAGCAGCTTCGGAAGCCCAGATACGCAGTATTTT. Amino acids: CASSFGSPDTQYF.

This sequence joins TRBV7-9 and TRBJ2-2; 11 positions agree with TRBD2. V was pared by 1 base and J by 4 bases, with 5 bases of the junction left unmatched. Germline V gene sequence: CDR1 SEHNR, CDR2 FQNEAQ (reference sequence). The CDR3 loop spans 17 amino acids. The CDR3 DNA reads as TGTGCCAGCAGCTTAGTTGCACTAGCGGGAGCCACCGGGGAGCTGTTTTTT. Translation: CASSLVALAGATGELFF.

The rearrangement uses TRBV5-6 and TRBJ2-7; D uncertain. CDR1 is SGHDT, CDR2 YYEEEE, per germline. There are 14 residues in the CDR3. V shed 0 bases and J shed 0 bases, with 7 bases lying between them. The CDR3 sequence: CASSLETLSYEQYF. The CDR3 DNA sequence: TGTGCCAGCAGCTTGGAGACCCTCTCCTACGAGCAGTACTTC.

CDR3 DNA: TGCAGCGTCGGGACTAGCGTTGACGAGCAGTACTTC. Its translation is CSVGTSVDEQYF. V and J are TRBV29-1 and TRBJ2-7; 10 bases agree with TRBD2. Germline trimming cut 6 bases from V and 5 bases from J; bases unmatched to any gene: 4. The CDR3 is 12 amino acids. Germline V gives CDR1 SQVTM, CDR2 ANQGSEA.

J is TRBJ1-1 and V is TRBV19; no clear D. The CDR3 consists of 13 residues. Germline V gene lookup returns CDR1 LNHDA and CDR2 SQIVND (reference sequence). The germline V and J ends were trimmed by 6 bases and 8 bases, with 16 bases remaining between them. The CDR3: CASSPQVTGEAFF. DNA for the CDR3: TGTGCCAGTAGCCCCCAGGTAACTGGAGAAGCTTTCTTT.

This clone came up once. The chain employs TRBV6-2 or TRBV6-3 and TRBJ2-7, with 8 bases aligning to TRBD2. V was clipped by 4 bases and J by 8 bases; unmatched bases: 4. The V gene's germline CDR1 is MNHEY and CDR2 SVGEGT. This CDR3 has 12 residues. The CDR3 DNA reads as TGTGCCAGCAGTTCGGGCGGGAGGAAGCAGTACTTC. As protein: CASSSGGRKQYF.